At least ten counts were recorded for the clone carrying this TCR beta chain. Antigen: not known. Germline assignment: CDR1 SGHVS and CDR2 FQNEAQ. CDR3 length equals 15 residues. V was cut by 4 bases and J by 6 bases, with 17 bases left in between. These data come from a study of CD8 T cells in ankylosing spondylitis. Quantitative molecular-barcoded 5'-RACE generated the TCR beta libraries. TCRdb reanalysed the 5' RACE reads using MiXCR and keeps one entry per CDR3 protein. Among 200,000 to 250,000 distinct CDR3 sequences, about 10% were seen once, and the ten largest hold under 7%. Study-level findings and limits: Seemingly distinctive of ankylosing spondylitis blood was a TCR beta motif formed by eight highly homologous variants.

The chain uses TRBV7-8 and TRBJ2-3; D is perhaps TRBD1 or TRBD2 (5 bases each). Sequencing was carried out using blood, either unsorted or a sorted T cell fraction (not recorded which). This TCR came from a male donor with ankylosing spondylitis or in good health (not recorded which). The DNA for the CDR3 is TGTGCCAGCAGCTCCCGCGAGGGACCAGCGGATACGCAGTATTTT. Its protein product is CASSSREGPADTQYF.